The following is a TCR beta chain sequence with its context. This clonotype is considered large (0.1 to 1%). Per-base qualities were not stored, and no clone one base away is much larger. The sample comes from a study of Japanese encephalitis immunity and Zika vaccine responses (dated by TCRdb to the early 2020s). About the full investigation: Included participants received three 5.0 ug doses of alum-adjuvanted ZPIV at weeks 0, 4 and 28. The stimulations used peptide pools from ZIKV structural proteins divided into flavivirus-conserved and non-conserved sets, or JEV or YFV peptides that matched the pre-vaccination. TCR repertoires were also analyzed from a few flavivirus-naive individuals at weeks 2, 6 and 52 after starting ZPIV vaccination. About a dozen participants were given two doses of JEV vaccine (IXIARO) 28 days apart, two to three months before the first ZPIV dose. The study asked whether earlier vaccination against Japanese encephalitis virus (JEV) or yellow fever virus (YFV) shaped CD4 T cell responses to the Zika vaccine. ZIKV peptides were 15-mers overlapping by 11 residues, selected for NetMHCpan/NetMHCII-predicted epitopes with affinity below 50 nM. For TCR sequencing, several representative participants were chosen from each pre-vaccination group, with samples at week 0 (after pre-vaccination, before ZPIV) and week 52. One dose of YFV vaccine (YF-VAX) was administered before ZPIV to more than 11 participants, and roughly 10 participants were flavivirus-naive.

PBMCs were labeled with CellTrace CFSE and were cultured for 6 days in RPMI containing around 7.7% human serum plus peptide pools at roughly 0.93 ug/mL each. On a BD FACSAria, proliferating CD4 T cells were sorted without fixation as live CD56-CD19-CD16-CD3+CD4+ CFSE-low cells. Enrolled adults were healthy and were found to be seronegative for ZIKV, JEV, YFV, DENV and WNV by microneutralization screening. Samples came from a phase 1, double-blinded, randomized, placebo-controlled trial of an alum-adjuvanted Zika purified-inactivated virus (ZPIV) vaccine. Peripheral blood mononuclear cells were isolated by standard procedure and were kept frozen in liquid nitrogen until use. Overall results and qualifications from the work: Only a few individuals showed CD8 T cell responses to the ZIKV peptide pools, and those responses were of very low magnitude. In JEV-pre-vaccinated donors, the repertoire richness of CD4 T cells responding to conserved ZIKV epitopes dropped significantly after ZPIV. Only a subset of trial participants with three doses and adequate samples was analyzed, not the entire vaccinated cohort. Samples clustered by participant with no similarity between individuals, suggesting no public TCRs were detected. Compared with YFV-pre-vaccinated donors, JEV-pre-vaccinated donors had higher repertoire similarity across time-points and stimulations, indicating that more clonotypes were common to ZIKV and JEV stimulation. Because there were not enough samples, the peptide pools could not be deconvoluted, which meant the specific peptides behind the cross-reactive responses went unidentified.

Library preparation employed 5' RACE. Before sequencing, TCRbeta libraries were pooled in proportion to the sorted cell numbers of each library. Total RNA was extracted from the sorted cells with RNAzol RT, and cDNA was synthesized using an oligo(dT) primer and a template-switching oligo. Using Kapa HiFi, PCR amplified the TCRbeta V-CDR3-J region between a SMARTer oligo primer and a TCRbeta constant-region primer. A second PCR attached Illumina adaptors and sample-specific index barcodes, followed by HighPrep bead cleanup and Bioanalyzer confirmation of a band of roughly 650 bp. Sequencing of the libraries was done on an Illumina MiSeq using 2x151 bp paired-end reads. On the authors' methods: An in-house Java program demultiplexed the reads, and MiXCR assigned TCRbeta annotations and counted clonotypes. To assess repertoire overlap, Morisita-Horn indices from the R package vegan were used, along with UPGMA clustering and Circos plots of recurring clonotypes. Shannon diversity and richness were normalized to the highest possible value given the input cell numbers, yielding values from 0 to 1. CDR3beta sequences were aligned with MUSCLE, distances computed with SeqinR, and multidimensional scaling plotted in R. Starting from the raw public reads, TCRdb applied fastp trimming at Q25, assembled clones with MiXCR and retained in-frame beta chains. Each entry merges the rows of one CDR3 protein and shows their most common DNA and genes. These V and J calls are TCRdb output, not the study's own analysis. The sample data list about 580 distinct CDR3 sequences, and approximately 2% of these were observed just once. The top ten hold roughly 24% of the sample.

The V end gives up 1 base and the J end 7 bases, leaving 5 bases in the junction not matched to a gene. Reading from cysteine to phenylalanine, the CDR3 counts 15 amino acids. Left in the record is the CDR3 DNA by itself, 45 bases read in frame from the first base. The CDR1 and CDR2 encoded by the germline V gene are SGHRS and YFSETQ. The receptor's source is an adult woman who received an inactivated Zika virus vaccine. Here the chain combines TRBV5-1 and TRBJ2-2; a stretch of 9 junction bases matches TRBD1. The material sequenced was antigen-activated CD4+ T cells from blood, cultured, taken during a Zika inactivated vaccine study. Here is the DNA: TGCGCCAGCAGCTTGCAGGGACAGGGAATCGGGGAGCTGTTTTTT. Translated, it gives CASSLQGQGIGELFF. This CDR3, with the reference TRBV5-1 and TRBJ2-2 proteins standing in past its ends, gives the full variable domain KAGVTQTPRYLIKTRGQQVTLSCSPISGHRSVSWYQQTPGQGLQFLFEYFSETQRNKGNFPGRFSGRQFSNSRSEMNVSTLELGDSALYLCASSLQGQGIGELFFGEGSRLTVL.